This T cell receptor (beta chain) was sequenced for a study of blood T cell repertoires in COVID-19. The overall study: The United States, Italy and Spain provided the acute and convalescent COVID-19 samples.

Only in-frame clones appear in the TCRdb table, and some are missing; sequencing was by immunoSEQ multiplex PCR. Among about 220,000 clones, around 82% were seen once, and the ten largest hold roughly 2.3%. The V gene's germline CDR1 is SGHAT and CDR2 FQDESV (reference sequence). CDR3 size: 12 residues. V was shortened by 2 bases and J by 6 bases, with 8 bases between the two germline ends. Sample: peripheral blood. The TCR was taken from a woman between 55 and 75 years old with acute or convalescent COVID-19. J is TRBJ2-7 and V is TRBV11-1; no clear D. The CDR3 DNA follows: TGTGCCAGCAGCTTAACTCACGGCGAGCAGTACTTC. This translates into CASSLTHGEQYF.